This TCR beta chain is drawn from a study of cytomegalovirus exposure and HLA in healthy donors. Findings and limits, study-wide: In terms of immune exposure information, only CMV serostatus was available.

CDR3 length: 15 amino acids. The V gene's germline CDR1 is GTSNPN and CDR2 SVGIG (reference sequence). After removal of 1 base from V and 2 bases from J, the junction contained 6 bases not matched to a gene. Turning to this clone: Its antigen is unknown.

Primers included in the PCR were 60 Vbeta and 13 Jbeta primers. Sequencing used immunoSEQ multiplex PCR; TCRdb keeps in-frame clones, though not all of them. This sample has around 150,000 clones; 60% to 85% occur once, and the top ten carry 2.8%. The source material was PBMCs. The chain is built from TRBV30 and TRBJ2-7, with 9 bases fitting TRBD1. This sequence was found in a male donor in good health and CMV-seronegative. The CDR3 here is CAWSDMGQGTYEQYF. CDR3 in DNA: TGTGCCTGGAGTGACATGGGACAGGGAACCTACGAGCAGTACTTC.